These 8 T cell receptor beta chains share one sample of origin, sequenced in a study of blood T cell repertoires in COVID-19. The assay was immunoSEQ multiplex PCR, and TCRdb's table has in-frame clones only and misses some. This table holds 220,000 or so clones, roughly four fifths found once. Sequenced input: peripheral blood. These receptors originate from a woman over 75 with COVID-19, enrolled during active disease.

This clone was detected only a few times. The rearrangement uses TRBV4-1 and TRBJ1-2; D is undetermined. CDR1 and CDR2 (germline): MGHRA, YSYEKL. The V end was cut by 1 base, the J end by 2 bases, with 11 bases between. This CDR3 spans 15 amino acids. CDR3 protein: CASSQAPAMNYGYTF. CDR3 coding DNA: TGCGCCAGCAGCCAAGCACCAGCGATGAACTATGGCTACACCTTC.

This clone has a handful of counts. This chain connects TRBV5-1 to TRBJ1-4; D call uncertain. The V end was cut by 1 base, the J end by 3 bases, with 13 bases between. This CDR3 contains 16 residues. CDR1 and CDR2 from the germline V gene are SGHRS and YFSETQ. The CDR3 bases are TGCGCCAGCAGCTTGCAAGGTTCTGACTCTAATGAAAAACTGTTTTTT. Translating it yields CASSLQGSDSNEKLFF. The full variable domain, in which reference TRBV5-1 and TRBJ1-4 provide the parts outside the CDR3, is KAGVTQTPRYLIKTRGQQVTLSCSPISGHRSVSWYQQTPGQGLQFLFEYFSETQRNKGNFPGRFSGRQFSNSRSEMNVSTLELGDSALYLCASSLQGSDSNEKLFFGSGTQLSVL.

V is TRBV15 and J is TRBJ1-6; D is undetermined. The V gene lost 5 bases and the J gene lost 7 bases, with 12 bases spanning the gap. The germline V gene encodes CDR1 LNHNV and CDR2 YYDKDF (reference sequence). The CDR3 covers 14 residues. This CDR3 reads CATSLSVSNSPLHF. CDR3 sequence (DNA): TGTGCCACCAGCCTCTCAGTGTCGAATTCACCCCTCCACTTT.

CDR3 sequence: CASSSPRQGLTDTQYF. CDR3 DNA sequence: TGTGCCAGTAGTTCCCCTCGGCAGGGTCTTACAGATACGCAGTATTTT. The chain employs TRBV19 and TRBJ2-3; tentatively, D is TRBD1 (5 bases). The V and J ends lost 5 bases and 3 bases respectively, with 18 bases between them. The CDR3 contains 16 residues. The germline V gene has CDR1 LNHDA and CDR2 SQIVND (reference sequence).

The J gene is TRBJ2-5, the V gene TRBV5-8; D is unclear. Looked up from germline, CDR1 is SGHTS and CDR2 is YDEGEE. V dropped 0 bases and J dropped 2 bases, with 8 bases sitting between them. CDR3 length: 14 amino acids. CDR3: CASSLVTTQETQYF. CDR3 nucleotides: TGTGCCAGCAGCTTGGTAACGACTCAAGAGACCCAGTACTTC.

V is TRBV7-2 and J is TRBJ1-1, with D possibly being TRBD1 (5 bases). Per germline, CDR1 SGHTA and CDR2 FQGNSA. The CDR3 sequence is 16 residues long. The V and J ends lost 5 bases and 5 bases respectively, with 21 bases between them. The CDR3 region has the DNA TGTGCCAGCAGCACGAGGACCAGGGCCTTTGTGACTGAAGCTTTCTTT. Amino acids: CASSTRTRAFVTEAFF.

This clone was observed a handful of times. The chain is built from TRBV11-3 and TRBJ2-1, with 8 bases aligning to TRBD1. V dropped 4 bases and J dropped 7; count of bases not matched to a gene: 9. The CDR3 runs to 15 residues. Per germline, CDR1 SGHNT and CDR2 YENEEA. The CDR3 loop reads CASSSQGAVWNEQFF. DNA of the CDR3: TGTGCCAGCAGCTCTCAGGGGGCGGTATGGAATGAGCAGTTCTTC.

The chain couples TRBV9 to TRBJ2-7, with D possibly matching TRBD1 (6 bases). Germline V gene data show CDR1 as SGDLS and CDR2 as YYNGEE. This CDR3 is 16 amino acids long. V was shortened by 0 bases and J by 3 bases, with 16 bases between the two germline ends. The CDR3 sequence is CASSVGGGTVGYEQYF. The CDR3, as DNA: TGTGCCAGCAGCGTAGGAGGGGGTACCGTAGGCTACGAGCAGTACTTC.